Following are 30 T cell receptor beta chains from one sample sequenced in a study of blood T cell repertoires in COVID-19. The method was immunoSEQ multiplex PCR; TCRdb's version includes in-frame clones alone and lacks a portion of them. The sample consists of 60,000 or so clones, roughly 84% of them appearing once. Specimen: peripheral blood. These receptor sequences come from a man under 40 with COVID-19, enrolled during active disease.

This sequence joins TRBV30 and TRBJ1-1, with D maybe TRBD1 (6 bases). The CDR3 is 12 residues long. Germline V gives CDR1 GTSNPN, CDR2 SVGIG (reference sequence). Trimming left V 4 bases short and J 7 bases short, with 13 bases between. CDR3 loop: CAWIQGYGEAFF. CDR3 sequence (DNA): TGTGCCTGGATTCAGGGGTACGGTGAAGCTTTCTTT.

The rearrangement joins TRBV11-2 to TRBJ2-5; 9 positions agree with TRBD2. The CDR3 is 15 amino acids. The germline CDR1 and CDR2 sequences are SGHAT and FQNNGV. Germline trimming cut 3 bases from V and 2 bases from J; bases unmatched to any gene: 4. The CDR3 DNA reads TGTGCCAGCAGCTTCCGACTAGCGGAGCAAGAGACCCAGTACTTC. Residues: CASSFRLAEQETQYF.

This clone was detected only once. The CDR3 here is CASGWGGTGESSEQFF. CDR3 sequence (DNA): TGTGCCAGCGGATGGGGAGGGACAGGGGAATCCAGTGAGCAGTTCTTC. The chain uses TRBV2 and TRBJ2-1; TRBD1 matches at 10 bases. The CDR3 sequence is 16 residues long. Germline V gene data show CDR1 as SNHLY and CDR2 as FYNNEI. Losses at the gene ends were 8 bases for V and 9 bases for J; bases not matched to a gene: 16.

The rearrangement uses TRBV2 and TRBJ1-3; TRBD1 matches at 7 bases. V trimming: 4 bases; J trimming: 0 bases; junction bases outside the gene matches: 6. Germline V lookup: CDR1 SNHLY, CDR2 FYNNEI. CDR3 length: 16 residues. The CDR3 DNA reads TGTGCCAGCAGTGGACCCGGGACAGTCTCTGGAAACACCATATATTTT. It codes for CASSGPGTVSGNTIYF.

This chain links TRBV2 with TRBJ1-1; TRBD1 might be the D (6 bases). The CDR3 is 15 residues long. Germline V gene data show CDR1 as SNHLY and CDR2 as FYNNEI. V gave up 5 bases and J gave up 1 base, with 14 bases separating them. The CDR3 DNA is TGTGCCAGCAGTCCTCCAGGGACACCGAACACTGAAGCTTTCTTT. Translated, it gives CASSPPGTPNTEAFF.

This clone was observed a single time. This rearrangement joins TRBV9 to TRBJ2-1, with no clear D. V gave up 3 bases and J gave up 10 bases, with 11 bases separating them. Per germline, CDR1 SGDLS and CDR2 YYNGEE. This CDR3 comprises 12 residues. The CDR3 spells CASSDFTKEQFF. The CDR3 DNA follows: TGTGCCAGCAGCGATTTTACAAAAGAGCAGTTCTTC.

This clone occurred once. The CDR3, as DNA: TGCAGCGTTGTTGGGACAGGGTCAGATACGCAGTATTTT. It translates to CSVVGTGSDTQYF. The chain links TRBV29-1 to TRBJ2-3; TRBD1 matches at 9 bases. The germline CDR1 and CDR2 sequences are SQVTM and ANQGSEA. This CDR3 spans 13 amino acids. The ends lost 4 bases at V and 4 bases at J; junction bases unmatched: 3.

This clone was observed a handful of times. CDR3 bases: TGTGCCAGCAGTCGCCCGGGACTAGGTTTGAATGAGCAGTTCTTC. This encodes CASSRPGLGLNEQFF. The V gene is TRBV6-2 or TRBV6-3, the J gene TRBJ2-1; TRBD2 agrees at 8 bases. The CDR3 consists of 15 residues. V lost 5 bases, J lost 7 bases, and 10 bases stayed unmatched. Germline V gene lookup returns CDR1 MNHEY and CDR2 SVGEGT.

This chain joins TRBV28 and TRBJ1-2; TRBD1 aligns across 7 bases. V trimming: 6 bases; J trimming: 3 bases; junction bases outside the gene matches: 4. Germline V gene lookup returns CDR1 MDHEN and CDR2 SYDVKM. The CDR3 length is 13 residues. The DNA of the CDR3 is TGTGCCAGCAGACGAACAGGGGACTATGGCTACACCTTC. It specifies CASRRTGDYGYTF.

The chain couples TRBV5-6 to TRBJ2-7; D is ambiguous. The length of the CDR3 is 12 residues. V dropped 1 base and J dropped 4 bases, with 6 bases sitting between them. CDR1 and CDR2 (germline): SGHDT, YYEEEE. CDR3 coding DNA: TGTGCCAGCAGCTTGTTCAGTTACGAGCAGTACTTC. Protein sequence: CASSLFSYEQYF.

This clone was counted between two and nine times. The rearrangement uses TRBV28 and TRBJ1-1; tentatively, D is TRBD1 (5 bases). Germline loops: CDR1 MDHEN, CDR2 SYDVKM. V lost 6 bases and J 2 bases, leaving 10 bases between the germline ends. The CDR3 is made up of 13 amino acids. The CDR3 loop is CASSQTVNTEAFF. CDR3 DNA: TGTGCCAGCAGCCAGACAGTCAACACTGAAGCTTTCTTT.

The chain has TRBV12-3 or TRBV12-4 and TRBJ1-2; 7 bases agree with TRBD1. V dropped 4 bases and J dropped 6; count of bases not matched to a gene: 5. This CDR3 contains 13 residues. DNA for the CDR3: TGTGCCAGCAGTTCCGACAGGGCCGATGGCTACACCTTC. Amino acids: CASSSDRADGYTF.

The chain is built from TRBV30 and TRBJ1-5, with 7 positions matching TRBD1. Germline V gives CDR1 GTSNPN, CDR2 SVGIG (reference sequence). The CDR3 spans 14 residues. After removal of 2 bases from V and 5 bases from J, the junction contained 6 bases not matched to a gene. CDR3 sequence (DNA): TGTGCCTGGAGTCAAGGGGGCCCCTATCAGCCCCAGCATTTT. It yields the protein CAWSQGGPYQPQHF. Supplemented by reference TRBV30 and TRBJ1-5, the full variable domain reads SQTIHQWPATLVQPVGSPLSLECTVEGTSNPNLYWYRQAAGRGLQLLFYSVGIGQISSEVPQNLSASRPQDRQFILSSKKLLLSDSGFYLCAWSQGGPYQPQHFGDGTRLSIL.

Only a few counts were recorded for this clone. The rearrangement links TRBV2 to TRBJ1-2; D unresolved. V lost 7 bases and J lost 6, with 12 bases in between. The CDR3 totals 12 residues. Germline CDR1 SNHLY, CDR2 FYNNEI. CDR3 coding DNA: TGTGCCAGCATGGATTTCGGGGATGGCTACACCTTC. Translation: CASMDFGDGYTF.

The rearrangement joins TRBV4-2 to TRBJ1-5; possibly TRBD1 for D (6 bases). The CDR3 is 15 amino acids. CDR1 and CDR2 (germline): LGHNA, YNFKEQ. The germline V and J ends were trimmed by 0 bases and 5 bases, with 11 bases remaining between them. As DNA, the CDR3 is TGTGCCAGCAGCCAAGATCTTCAGGGGCATCAGCCCCAGCATTTT. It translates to CASSQDLQGHQPQHF.

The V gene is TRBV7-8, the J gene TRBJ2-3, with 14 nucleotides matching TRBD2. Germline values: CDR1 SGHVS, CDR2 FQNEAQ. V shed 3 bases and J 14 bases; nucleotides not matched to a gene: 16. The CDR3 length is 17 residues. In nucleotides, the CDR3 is TGTGCCAGCAGCTTTCGATGGGAGACTAGCGGGAGGGGAGCCCCGTATTTT. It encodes CASSFRWETSGRGAPYF.

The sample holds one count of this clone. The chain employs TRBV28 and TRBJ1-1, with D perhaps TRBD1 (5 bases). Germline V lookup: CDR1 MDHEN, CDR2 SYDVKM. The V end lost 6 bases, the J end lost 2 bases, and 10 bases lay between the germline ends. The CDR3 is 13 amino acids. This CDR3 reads CASSPTVNTEAFF. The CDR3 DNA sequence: TGTGCCAGCAGCCCGACAGTTAACACTGAAGCTTTCTTT. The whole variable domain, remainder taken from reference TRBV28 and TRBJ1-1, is DVKVTQSSRYLVKRTGEKVFLECVQDMDHENMFWYRQDPGLGLRLIYFSYDVKMKEKGDIPEGYSVSREKKERFSLILESASTNQTSMYLCASSPTVNTEAFFGQGTRLTVV.

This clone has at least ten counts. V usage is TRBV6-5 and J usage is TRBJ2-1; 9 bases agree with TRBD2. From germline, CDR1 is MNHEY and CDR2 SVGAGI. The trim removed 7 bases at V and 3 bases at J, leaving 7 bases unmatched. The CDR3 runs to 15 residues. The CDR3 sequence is CASTSGGGGYNEQFF. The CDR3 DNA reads TGTGCCAGCACCTCGGGCGGGGGGGGCTACAATGAGCAGTTCTTC.

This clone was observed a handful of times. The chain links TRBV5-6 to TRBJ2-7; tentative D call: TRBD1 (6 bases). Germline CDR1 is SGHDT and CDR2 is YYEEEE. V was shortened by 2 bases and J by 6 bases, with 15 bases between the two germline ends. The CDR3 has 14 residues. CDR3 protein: CASSLKTGRIEQYF. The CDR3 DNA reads TGTGCCAGCAGCTTAAAGACAGGACGTATCGAGCAGTACTTC.

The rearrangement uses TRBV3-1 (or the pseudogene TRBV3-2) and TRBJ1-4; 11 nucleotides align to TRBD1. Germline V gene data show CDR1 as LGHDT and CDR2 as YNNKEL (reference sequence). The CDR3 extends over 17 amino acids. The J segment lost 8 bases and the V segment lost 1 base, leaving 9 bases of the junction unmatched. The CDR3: CASSQADRGRLGEKLFF. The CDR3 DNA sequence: TGTGCCAGCAGCCAAGCGGACAGGGGGCGACTCGGGGAAAAACTGTTTTTT.

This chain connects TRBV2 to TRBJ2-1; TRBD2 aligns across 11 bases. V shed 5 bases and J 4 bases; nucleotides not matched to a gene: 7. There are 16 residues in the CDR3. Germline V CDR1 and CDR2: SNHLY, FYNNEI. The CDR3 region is CASSTLAGGPYNEQFF. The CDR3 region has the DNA TGTGCCAGCAGTACCTTAGCGGGAGGGCCGTACAATGAGCAGTTCTTC.

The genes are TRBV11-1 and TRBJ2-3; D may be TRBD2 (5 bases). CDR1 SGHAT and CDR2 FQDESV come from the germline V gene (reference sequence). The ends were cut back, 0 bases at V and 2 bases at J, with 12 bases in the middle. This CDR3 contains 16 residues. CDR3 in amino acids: CASSLARTGFTDTQYF. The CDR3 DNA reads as TGTGCCAGCAGCTTAGCGCGAACGGGGTTCACAGATACGCAGTATTTT.

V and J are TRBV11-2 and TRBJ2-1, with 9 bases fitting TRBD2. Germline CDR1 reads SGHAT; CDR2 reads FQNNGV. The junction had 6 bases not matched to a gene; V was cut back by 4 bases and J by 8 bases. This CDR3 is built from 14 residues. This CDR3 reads CASSYSGRSDEQFF. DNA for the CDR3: TGTGCCAGCAGCTACAGCGGGAGGAGCGATGAGCAGTTCTTC. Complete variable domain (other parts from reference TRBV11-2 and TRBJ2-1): EAGVAQSPRYKIIEKRQSVAFWCNPISGHATLYWYQQILGQGPKLLIQFQNNGVVDDSQLPKDRFSAERLKGVDSTLKIQPAKLEDSAVYLCASSYSGRSDEQFFGPGTRLTVL.

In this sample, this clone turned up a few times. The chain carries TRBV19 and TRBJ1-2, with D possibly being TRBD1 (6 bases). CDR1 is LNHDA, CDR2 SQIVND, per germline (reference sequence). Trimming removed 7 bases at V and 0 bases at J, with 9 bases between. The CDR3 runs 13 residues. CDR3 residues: CASIPGANYGYTF. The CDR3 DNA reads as TGTGCCAGTATTCCAGGGGCTAACTATGGCTACACCTTC.

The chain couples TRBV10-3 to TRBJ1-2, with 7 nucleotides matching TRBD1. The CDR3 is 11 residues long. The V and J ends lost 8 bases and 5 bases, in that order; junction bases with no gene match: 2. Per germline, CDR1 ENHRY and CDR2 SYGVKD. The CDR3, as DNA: TGTGCCATCTCCAGGGGGTATGGCTACACCTTC. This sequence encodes CAISRGYGYTF.

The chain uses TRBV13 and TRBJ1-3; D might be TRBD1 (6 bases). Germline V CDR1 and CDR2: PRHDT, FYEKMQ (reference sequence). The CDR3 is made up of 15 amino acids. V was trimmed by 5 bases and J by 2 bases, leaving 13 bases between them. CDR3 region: CASSGRDRTGNTIYF. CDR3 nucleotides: TGTGCCAGCAGCGGAAGAGACAGGACTGGAAACACCATATATTTT.

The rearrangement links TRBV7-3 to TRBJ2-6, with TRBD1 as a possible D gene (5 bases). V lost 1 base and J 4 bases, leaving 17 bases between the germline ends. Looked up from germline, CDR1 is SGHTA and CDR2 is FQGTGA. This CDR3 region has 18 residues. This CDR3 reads CASSLRPPGPLGANVLTF. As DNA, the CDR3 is TGTGCCAGCAGCTTAAGACCCCCAGGGCCTCTCGGGGCCAACGTCCTGACTTTC.

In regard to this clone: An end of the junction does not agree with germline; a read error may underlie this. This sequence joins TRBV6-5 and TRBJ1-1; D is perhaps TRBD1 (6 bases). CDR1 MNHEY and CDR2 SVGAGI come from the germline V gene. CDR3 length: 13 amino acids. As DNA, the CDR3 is TGTGCCAGCAGTTACAGTCGGGACACTGGAGCTTTCTTT. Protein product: CASSYSRDTGAFF.

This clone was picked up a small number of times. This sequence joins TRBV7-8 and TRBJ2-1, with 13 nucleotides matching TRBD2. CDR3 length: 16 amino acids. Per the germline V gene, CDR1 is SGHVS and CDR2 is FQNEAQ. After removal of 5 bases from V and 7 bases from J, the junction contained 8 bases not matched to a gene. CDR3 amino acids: CASSPQLAGGLNEQFF. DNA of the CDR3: TGTGCCAGCAGCCCGCAACTAGCGGGAGGGTTAAATGAGCAGTTCTTC.

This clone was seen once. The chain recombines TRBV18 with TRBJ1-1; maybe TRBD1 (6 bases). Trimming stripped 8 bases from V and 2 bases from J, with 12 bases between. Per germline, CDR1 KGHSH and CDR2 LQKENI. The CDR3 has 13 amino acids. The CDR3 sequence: CASHQGYNTEAFF. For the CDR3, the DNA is TGTGCCAGCCACCAGGGGTATAACACTGAAGCTTTCTTT.